A single sample gave rise to the 22 T cell receptor beta chains below, sequenced in a study of OX40 agonist ivuxolimab in advanced cancers. Profiling relied on immunoSEQ multiplex PCR, and the TCRdb table lists in-frame clones only, not all of them. Of 70,000 or so clones listed, approximately 93% were seen once; the top ten hold about 0.3%. The source was CD4+ or CD8+ T cells sorted from blood, collected in a trial of the OX40 agonist ivuxolimab. Receptors were obtained from an adult with an advanced solid tumor such as melanoma, head and neck, liver or kidney cancer.

This clone was picked up one time. This chain uses TRBV5-1 with TRBJ2-5, with TRBD2 identical over 7 bases. This CDR3 region has 14 residues. Germline trimming cut 2 bases from V and 5 bases from J; bases unmatched to any gene: 6. Germline CDR1 SGHRS, CDR2 YFSETQ. The CDR3 region is CASSFRREHETQYF. The CDR3 DNA reads TGCGCCAGCAGCTTTCGGCGGGAGCACGAGACCCAGTACTTC.

This chain connects TRBV6-5 to TRBJ1-2; no firm D call. The CDR3 has 14 residues. Trimming pared 0 bases from V and 8 bases from J, leaving 13 bases between. CDR1 is MNHEY, CDR2 SVGAGI, per germline. Written as DNA, the CDR3 is TGTGCCAGCAGTTACTCGATCAGCCAAGGCGGCTACACCTTC. Its translation: CASSYSISQGGYTF.

CDR3 in amino acids: CASSVTGETGNTIYF. DNA of the CDR3: TGTGCCAGCAGCGTGACAGGGGAAACTGGAAACACCATATATTTT. V usage is TRBV5-4 and J usage is TRBJ1-3; 8 bases match TRBD1. The CDR3 extends over 15 amino acids. The V and J ends lost 4 bases and 2 bases, in that order; junction bases with no gene match: 5. CDR1 and CDR2 (germline): SGHNT, YYREEE (reference sequence).

The CDR3, as DNA: TGTGCCTGGAGTGTACCTCAAGTCTCCTACGAGCAGTACTTC. It yields the protein CAWSVPQVSYEQYF. The rearrangement joins TRBV30 to TRBJ2-7; D gene unclear. Germline CDR1 reads GTSNPN; CDR2 reads SVGIG (reference sequence). Trimming took off 0 bases at V and 0 bases at J, with 9 bases between the two ends. The length of the CDR3 is 14 residues.

The gene calls are TRBV9 and TRBJ2-2, with D perhaps matching TRBD1 or TRBD2 (5 bases each). Per the germline V gene, CDR1 is SGDLS and CDR2 is YYNGEE. V lost 1 base to trimming and J lost 7 bases, with 14 bases between them. The length of the CDR3 is 15 residues. CDR3 sequence reads: CASSVTPGDGGELFF. The DNA of the CDR3 is TGTGCCAGCAGCGTAACCCCCGGGGACGGCGGGGAGCTGTTTTTT.

Only one count was recorded for this clone. The rearrangement uses TRBV4-1 and TRBJ1-2; TRBD1 matches at 11 bases. Looked up from germline, CDR1 is MGHRA and CDR2 is YSYEKL. The V gene end was trimmed by 0 bases and the J gene end by 7 bases; junction bases not matched to a gene: 1. CDR3 length equals 14 residues. The CDR3 spells CASSQEGQGAGYTF. The CDR3 bases are TGCGCCAGCAGCCAAGAAGGACAGGGGGCTGGCTACACCTTC.

The chain combines TRBV9 with TRBJ1-4, with D unresolved. CDR3 length: 14 residues. V gave up 2 bases and J gave up 5 bases, with 10 bases separating them. Germline V gene sequence: CDR1 SGDLS, CDR2 YYNGEE. The CDR3 loop reads CASSVSGSNEKLFF. CDR3 nucleotide sequence: TGTGCCAGCAGCGTTAGTGGGTCAAATGAAAAACTGTTTTTT. Combining the CDR3 with reference TRBV9 and TRBJ1-4 gives the whole variable domain DSGVTQTPKHLITATGQRVTLRCSPRSGDLSVYWYQQSLDQGLQFLIQYYNGEERAKGNILERFSAQQFPDLHSELNLSSLELGDSALYFCASSVSGSNEKLFFGSGTQLSVL.

This chain uses TRBV9 with TRBJ1-2; D is possibly TRBD1 (5 bases). CDR1 and CDR2 from the germline V gene are SGDLS and YYNGEE. The CDR3 covers 14 residues. V gave up 4 bases and J gave up 7 bases, with 17 bases separating them. Here the CDR3 reads CASSQPGGGFGYTF. The CDR3 DNA reads as TGTGCCAGCAGCCAGCCCGGGGGGGGATTTGGCTACACCTTC. Filled out from reference TRBV9 and TRBJ1-2, the complete variable domain reads DSGVTQTPKHLITATGQRVTLRCSPRSGDLSVYWYQQSLDQGLQFLIQYYNGEERAKGNILERFSAQQFPDLHSELNLSSLELGDSALYFCASSQPGGGFGYTFGSGTRLTVV.

This rearrangement joins TRBV5-1 to TRBJ2-7; D is undetermined. V gave up 4 bases and J gave up 0 bases, with 8 bases separating them. The CDR3 contains 13 residues. Germline CDR1 reads SGHRS; CDR2 reads YFSETQ. In DNA form, the CDR3 reads TGCGCCAGCAGCATCAGGAACTCCTACGAGCAGTACTTC. Its protein is CASSIRNSYEQYF. Variable domain in full (rest from reference TRBV5-1 and TRBJ2-7): KAGVTQTPRYLIKTRGQQVTLSCSPISGHRSVSWYQQTPGQGLQFLFEYFSETQRNKGNFPGRFSGRQFSNSRSEMNVSTLELGDSALYLCASSIRNSYEQYFGPGTRLTVT.

The chain recombines TRBV19 with TRBJ2-3, with D possibly matching TRBD1 (5 bases). The CDR3 consists of 16 residues. CDR1 is LNHDA and CDR2 is SQIVND in the germline V gene (reference sequence). The germline V and J ends were trimmed by 5 bases and 1 base, with 16 bases remaining between them. CDR3 sequence: CASSLWTSRGTDTQYF. The CDR3 region has the DNA TGTGCCAGTAGTCTATGGACATCCAGAGGCACAGATACGCAGTATTTT.

The chain is built from TRBV28 and TRBJ1-4; possible D gene TRBD1, 5 bases. The V gene lost 3 bases and the J gene lost 4 bases, with 18 bases spanning the gap. This CDR3 spans 17 amino acids. Germline loops: CDR1 MDHEN, CDR2 SYDVKM. CDR3 protein: CASSFLVPRDLNEKLFF. CDR3 nucleotides: TGTGCCAGCAGTTTTCTCGTCCCCAGGGACCTTAATGAAAAACTGTTTTTT.

This clone was seen a single time. The chain uses TRBV4-2 and TRBJ1-5; perhaps TRBD1 as D (5 bases). There are 18 residues in the CDR3. Germline CDR1 and CDR2: LGHNA and YNFKEQ. V lost 0 bases and J lost 4, with 19 bases in between. CDR3 residues: CASSQDPQGLGGNQPQHF. As DNA, the CDR3 is TGTGCCAGCAGCCAAGACCCCCAGGGCCTGGGAGGTAATCAGCCCCAGCATTTT.

This chain connects TRBV7-9 to TRBJ1-5; D ambiguous. Germline assignment: CDR1 SEHNR and CDR2 FQNEAQ (reference sequence). The CDR3 length is 14 residues. The germline V and J ends were trimmed by 4 bases and 0 bases, with 7 bases remaining between them. CDR3 sequence reads: CASSSDSSNQPQHF. CDR3 bases: TGTGCCAGCAGCTCGGATAGTAGCAATCAGCCCCAGCATTTT.

The CDR3: CASSQGQVSNQPQHF. The DNA for the CDR3 is TGTGCCAGCAGTCAGGGACAGGTTAGCAATCAGCCCCAGCATTTT. The V call is TRBV6-1, the J call TRBJ1-5, with 8 bases that match TRBD1. Germline CDR1 and CDR2: MNHNS and SASEGT. The CDR3 has 15 residues. V was pared by 5 bases and J by 0 bases, with 3 bases of the junction left unmatched.

The genes are TRBV21-1 and TRBJ2-1; TRBD2 is the table's D call and was not checked against the DNA. TRBV21-1 is listed as a pseudogene. The CDR3 has 19 amino acids. This CDR3 reads CASSIRTSGRYYTYNEQFF. The CDR3 DNA sequence: TGTGCCAGCAGCATACGGACTAGCGGGAGGTACTATACCTACAATGAGCAGTTCTTC.

This chain links TRBV5-1 with TRBJ2-2, with a possible D match to TRBD2 (5 bases). Between the trimmed V and J ends, which lost 4 bases and 6 bases, there was a span of 19 bases. Germline-derived CDR1 and CDR2 are SGHRS and YFSETQ. The CDR3 is made up of 16 amino acids. The CDR3 here is CASSPGITSGAGELFF. CDR3 sequence (DNA): TGCGCCAGCAGCCCCGGGATCACCTCTGGGGCCGGGGAGCTGTTTTTT. The variable domain in full, completed from reference TRBV5-1 and TRBJ2-2, reads KAGVTQTPRYLIKTRGQQVTLSCSPISGHRSVSWYQQTPGQGLQFLFEYFSETQRNKGNFPGRFSGRQFSNSRSEMNVSTLELGDSALYLCASSPGITSGAGELFFGEGSRLTVL.

The chain joins TRBV5-6 to TRBJ1-1; 9 nucleotides match TRBD1. The CDR3 is 15 amino acids. Trimming removed 4 bases from V and 6 bases from J; junction bases left unmatched: 10. Germline V gene data show CDR1 as SGHDT and CDR2 as YYEEEE. The CDR3, as DNA: TGTGCCAGCAGCCGGATCGACAGGGGGAGGTCTGAAGCTTTCTTT. Encoded protein: CASSRIDRGRSEAFF.

The V call is TRBV6-1, the J call TRBJ1-3; perhaps TRBD1 as D (5 bases). Looked up from germline, CDR1 is MNHNS and CDR2 is SASEGT. This CDR3 is built from 15 residues. Trimming shortened V by 2 bases and J by 5 bases, and 13 bases separated the two germline ends. The CDR3 coding sequence is TGTGCCAGCAGTGAACGGGAGGGGCGGAGAAACACCATATATTTT. Amino acid sequence: CASSEREGRRNTIYF.

The DNA of the CDR3 is TGTGCCAGCAGCTTAACAATGACAGGGTCAGGGGCCAACGTCCTGACTTTC. Amino acid sequence: CASSLTMTGSGANVLTF. This chain connects TRBV7-3 to TRBJ2-6; 7 positions match TRBD1. V lost 0 bases, J lost 4 bases, and 6 bases stayed unmatched. Germline CDR1 and CDR2: SGHTA and FQGTGA. The CDR3 has 17 amino acids.

The chain links TRBV5-5 to TRBJ2-3; no firm D call. Germline assignment: CDR1 SGHKS and CDR2 YYEKEE (reference sequence). Trimming shortened V by 1 base and J by 2 bases, and 8 bases separated the two germline ends. The CDR3 extends over 14 amino acids. The CDR3: CASSLFTNTDTQYF. The CDR3 region has the DNA TGTGCCAGCAGCTTGTTCACGAACACAGATACGCAGTATTTT.

The chain couples TRBV6-1 to TRBJ1-4, with unresolved D. Germline loops: CDR1 MNHNS, CDR2 SASEGT. V was shortened by 2 bases and J by 7 bases, with 11 bases between the two germline ends. The CDR3 runs 14 residues. The CDR3: CASSEWSVGEKLFF. The CDR3 nucleotides read TGTGCCAGCAGTGAATGGAGCGTCGGTGAAAAACTGTTTTTT.

The chain is built from TRBV2 and TRBJ2-2; 12 nucleotides align to TRBD2. V lost 8 bases, J lost 6 bases, and 7 bases stayed unmatched. The CDR3 has 15 residues. Germline values: CDR1 SNHLY, CDR2 FYNNEI. The CDR3 DNA follows: TGTGCCAGCCGCAGACTAGCGGGAGAGGCCGGGGAGCTGTTTTTT. Its protein is CASRRLAGEAGELFF.